This T cell receptor beta chain appears in the sequencing data of a study of shared clonotypes between healthy human individuals. Study results and limitations: Relative to their counterparts shared across all four donors, non-shared clonotypes exhibited diminished generation probabilities.

Each donor was a Caucasian adult residing in Nashville, Tennessee. A CD45RA+ naive subset and a CD45RA-negative memory subset were split from CD4+ cells. The trim removed 4 bases at V and 7 bases at J, leaving 11 bases unmatched. Germline lookup yields CDR1 MGHRA and CDR2 YSYEKL. This CDR3 is 16 amino acids long. Comments on this clone: As yet, its antigen is unknown.

Data came from immunoSEQ multiplex PCR; TCRdb stores just in-frame clones and leaves some out. This repertoire shows 950,000 to 1,200,000 clones, roughly 80% found once; its top ten account for about 0.89%. The TCR was taken from a man aged 18 to 30 in good health. Some clones in this sample may be carry-over from other donors' samples. This sequence joins TRBV4-1 and TRBJ2-1; 9 bases fit TRBD2. Sequencing input: memory CD4+ T cells from PBMCs. The subset here: CD45RA-negative fraction. The CDR3 nucleotides read TGCGCCAGCAGCCCCACCGGGACTAGCAAACAGAATGAGCAGTTCTTC. It is translated as CASSPTGTSKQNEQFF.